These 22 T cell receptor beta chains came from one sample sequenced in a study of regulatory T cells in long-lasting Graves disease. To make TCR beta libraries, researchers used iRepertoire HTBI primers and Arm-PCR of CDR3 regions. TCRdb called the multiplex PCR reads again in MiXCR, with one record for every CDR3 protein. The sample has roughly 400,000 distinct CDR3 sequences, less than 25% seen once. Time point specified: persistent/refractory GD, antithyroid drugs over 5 years with positive TRAb. The TCR library was made from RNA that had been extracted from PBMCs in TRIzol. The sample in question was peripheral blood mononuclear cells (PBMCs), obtained when the disease was refractory, from a patient treated with antithyroid drugs. The receptors derive from a female donor with Graves disease.

This chain joins TRBV5-1 and TRBJ2-3; D not resolved. Per germline, CDR1 SGHRS and CDR2 YFSETQ. V was trimmed by 4 bases and J by 1 base, leaving 7 bases between them. This CDR3 is 13 amino acids long. CDR3 region: CASSGQGTDTQYF. In DNA, the CDR3 is TGCGCCAGCAGCGGGCAGGGCACAGATACGCAGTATTTT.

This clonotype was recorded many times. V and J are TRBV2 and TRBJ1-1, with D hard to call. The CDR3 runs 12 residues. Trimming took 4 bases from V and 7 from J, leaving 10 bases between them. Germline lookup yields CDR1 SNHLY and CDR2 FYNNEI. CDR3 in amino acids: CASSVEGIEAFF. CDR3 nucleotides: TGTGCCAGCAGTGTTGAGGGAATTGAAGCTTTCTTT.

This clonotype was seen ten or more times. The CDR3 region is CASSLRGSLYNEQFF. For the CDR3, the DNA is TGTGCCAGCAGTTTACGGGGGAGCCTCTACAATGAGCAGTTCTTC. This sequence joins TRBV28 and TRBJ2-1; perhaps TRBD2 as D (6 bases). Germline V CDR1 and CDR2: MDHEN, SYDVKM. This CDR3 region has 15 residues. V was trimmed by 2 bases and J by 3 bases, leaving 11 bases between them. The complete variable domain, with remaining parts taken from reference TRBV28 and TRBJ2-1, reads DVKVTQSSRYLVKRTGEKVFLECVQDMDHENMFWYRQDPGLGLRLIYFSYDVKMKEKGDIPEGYSVSREKKERFSLILESASTNQTSMYLCASSLRGSLYNEQFFGPGTRLTVL.

The V call is TRBV4-2, the J call TRBJ2-7, with 9 bases identical to TRBD1. The CDR3 loop spans 15 amino acids. V lost 6 bases to trimming and J lost 1 base; unmatched junction nucleotides: 7. Germline assignment: CDR1 LGHNA and CDR2 YNFKEQ. CDR3 DNA sequence: TGTGCCAGCAGTGTACAGGGGGCTTCATCCTACGAGCAGTACTTC. Translating gives CASSVQGASSYEQYF.

The chain couples TRBV20-1 to TRBJ2-4; 9 nucleotides line up with TRBD1. The CDR3 has 14 amino acids. CDR1 and CDR2 (germline): DFQATT, SNEGSKA (reference sequence). V shed 4 bases, J shed 7 bases, and the junction held 8 bases outside the gene matches. The CDR3 sequence: CSATGDRDNNIQYF. The CDR3 coding sequence is TGCAGTGCTACCGGGGACAGGGACAACAACATTCAGTACTTC.

This clonotype was found a few times. The chain combines TRBV2 with TRBJ2-2; weak D call: TRBD1 (5 bases). The CDR3 is made up of 17 amino acids. V was trimmed by 8 bases and J by 2 bases, leaving 21 bases between them. Per germline, CDR1 SNHLY and CDR2 FYNNEI. In DNA, the CDR3 is TGTGCCAGCGGCCAAGTCAGGGATTTTCTTAACACCGGGGAGCTGTTTTTT. Translated, it gives CASGQVRDFLNTGELFF.

The rearrangement joins TRBV10-3 to TRBJ2-3, with TRBD2 matching over 7 bases. CDR1 ENHRY and CDR2 SYGVKD come from the germline V gene. CDR3 size: 15 residues. V shed 1 base, J shed 2 bases, and the junction held 3 bases outside the gene matches. This chain's CDR3 is CAISEWREHTDTQYF. The CDR3 coding sequence is TGTGCCATCAGTGAGTGGCGGGAGCACACAGATACGCAGTATTTT.

This clonotype has a handful of counts. The chain uses TRBV5-8 and TRBJ2-5, with TRBD1 identical over 9 bases. Trimming at V came to 2 bases and at J to 7 bases, leaving 9 bases not matched to a gene. This CDR3 is 15 amino acids long. Germline loops: CDR1 SGHTS, CDR2 YDEGEE. CDR3 in DNA: TGTGCCAGCAGCTTTCGAGGGACAGGGATGGGGACCCAGTACTTC. Translated: CASSFRGTGMGTQYF.

This clonotype was seen ten or more times. The chain couples TRBV28 to TRBJ1-6, with D uncertain. Trimming left V 7 bases short and J 7 bases short, with 20 bases between. The germline gives CDR1 MDHEN, CDR2 SYDVKM. The CDR3 runs to 16 residues. CDR3 in DNA: TGTGCCAGCATTCCAGGTGATATGATTTCGAATTCACCCCTCCACTTT. Translated, it gives CASIPGDMISNSPLHF.

This chain uses TRBV20-1 with TRBJ2-5; D could derive from TRBD1 or TRBD2 (5 bases each). The CDR3 totals 14 residues. V was cut by 5 bases and J by 4 bases, with 17 bases left in between. The V gene's germline CDR1 is DFQATT and CDR2 SNEGSKA (reference sequence). The CDR3 nucleotides read TGCAGTGCTCTGAAACTGGGGGTTTCAGAGACCCAGTACTTC. It yields the protein CSALKLGVSETQYF.

At least ten counts were recorded for this clonotype. The chain combines TRBV19 with TRBJ1-4; no definite D call. The CDR3 spans 13 residues. Germline CDR1 reads LNHDA; CDR2 reads SQIVND (reference sequence). Trimming pared 6 bases from V and 8 bases from J, leaving 13 bases between. CDR3 sequence reads: CASSSIGWEKLFF. The CDR3, as DNA: TGTGCCAGTAGCAGTATCGGATGGGAAAAACTGTTTTTT.

As DNA, the CDR3 is TGTGCCAGCAGCCAATTCTACGAGCAGTACTTC. Its translation: CASSQFYEQYF. The chain uses TRBV3-1 and TRBJ2-7; D gene ambiguous. The ends were cut back, 2 bases at V and 3 bases at J, with 2 bases in the middle. The CDR3 sequence is 11 residues long. The germline V gene encodes CDR1 LGHDT and CDR2 YNNKEL (reference sequence).

In its sample, this clonotype was seen once. Since a much larger clone is just one base distant, this may be a read error. The chain recombines TRBV2 with TRBJ2-2; TRBD1 aligns across 7 bases. J lost 0 bases, V lost 7 bases, and 2 bases had no gene match. Germline V lookup: CDR1 SNHLY, CDR2 FYNNEI. The CDR3 is 14 amino acids. DNA of the CDR3: TGTGCCAGCACGGGACAGACGAACACCGGGGAGCTGTTTTTT. Its protein product is CASTGQTNTGELFF.

This chain connects TRBV3-1 to TRBJ2-7, with 13 positions matching TRBD2. Germline CDR1 reads LGHDT; CDR2 reads YNNKEL (reference sequence). V lost 3 bases to trimming and J lost 5 bases; unmatched junction nucleotides: 10. CDR3 size: 17 residues. The CDR3 coding sequence is TGTGCCAGCAGCCACGGACTTGGACTAGCGGGAGCTGACGAGCAGTACTTC. This encodes CASSHGLGLAGADEQYF.

This clonotype was detected many times. The V call is TRBV2, the J call TRBJ1-5; 9 bases align to TRBD1. The CDR3 spans 14 residues. Germline V CDR1 and CDR2: SNHLY, FYNNEI. The V gene end was trimmed by 5 bases and the J gene end by 7 bases; junction bases not matched to a gene: 6. The CDR3 coding sequence is TGTGCCAGCAGTCCGGGACAGGGAAAGCAGCCCCAGCATTTT. It encodes CASSPGQGKQPQHF.

The rearrangement links TRBV6-2 or TRBV6-3 to TRBJ2-5, with 8 bases that match TRBD1. Germline lookup yields CDR1 MNHEY and CDR2 SVGEGT. The V segment lost 5 bases and the J segment 7 bases; nucleotides outside the gene matches: 9. CDR3 length equals 14 residues. For the CDR3, the DNA is TGTGCCAGCAGTGCCGACCAGGGGGCCGGGACCCAGTACTTC. This encodes CASSADQGAGTQYF.

This clonotype has at least ten counts. This chain uses TRBV28 with TRBJ2-5; a possible D gene is TRBD1 (6 bases). This CDR3 region has 15 residues. Per germline, CDR1 MDHEN and CDR2 SYDVKM. V was cut by 1 base and J by 2 bases, with 11 bases left in between. CDR3 nucleotides: TGTGCCAGCAGTTTATACGACAGGACACAAGAGACCCAGTACTTC. Amino acids: CASSLYDRTQETQYF.

This clonotype has more than one count but fewer than ten. V and J are TRBV27 and TRBJ2-7; tentatively, D is TRBD2 (6 bases). The CDR3 covers 15 residues. The germline gives CDR1 MNHEY, CDR2 SMNVEV (reference sequence). Trimming removed 0 bases at V and 4 bases at J, with 13 bases between. CDR3 amino acids: CASSLSSGALYEQYF. CDR3 bases: TGTGCCAGCAGTTTATCTTCGGGAGCTTTATACGAGCAGTACTTC.

This clonotype has ten or more counts. V and J are TRBV7-8 and TRBJ2-5, with TRBD1 as a possible D gene (7 bases). The CDR3 covers 19 residues. Germline-derived CDR1 and CDR2 are SGHVS and FQNEAQ. V was clipped by 1 base and J by 3 bases, with 24 bases between them. This chain's CDR3 is CASSLGTGGLYGGKETQYF. The CDR3 nucleotides are TGTGCCAGCAGCTTAGGGACAGGAGGACTTTATGGAGGGAAAGAGACCCAGTACTTC.

This clonotype was counted many times. The chain carries TRBV28 and TRBJ1-6; D possibly corresponds to TRBD1 (6 bases). Between the trimmed V and J ends, which lost 5 bases and 10 bases, there was a span of 18 bases. The germline CDR1 and CDR2 sequences are MDHEN and SYDVKM. There are 15 residues in the CDR3. The CDR3 here is CASSTPTGAGSPLHF. The CDR3 region has the DNA TGTGCCAGCAGTACCCCGACAGGAGCTGGATCACCCCTCCACTTT.

Turning to this clonotype: This could be a read error, since a much larger clone is one nucleotide away. The chain employs TRBV28 and TRBJ2-5; D might be TRBD1 or TRBD2, each matching 7 bases. Germline CDR1 and CDR2: MDHEN and SYDVKM. The CDR3 consists of 14 residues. CDR3 region: CACSFQGGWETQYF. The CDR3 DNA follows: TGTGCCTGCAGTTTCCAGGGGGGGTGGGAGACCCAGTACTTC.

This clonotype was seen repeatedly, ten times or more. V usage is TRBV7-2 and J usage is TRBJ2-7; no clear D. Germline-derived CDR1 and CDR2 are SGHTA and FQGNSA. The CDR3 totals 13 residues. V shed 4 bases and J shed 0 bases, with 7 bases lying between them. The CDR3 protein is CASSSAPSYEQYF. CDR3 DNA sequence: TGTGCCAGCAGCTCCGCGCCCTCCTACGAGCAGTACTTC.